This T cell receptor (beta chain) was identified during a study of cytomegalovirus exposure and HLA in healthy donors (dated by TCRdb to between 2016 and 2019). In terms of the full investigation: In an earlier analysis of around 540 of the donors, about 270 Gb of sequence data and 90 million to 120 million unique TCR beta sequences from roughly 200 million T cells were reported. Genome-wide SNP genotypes for about three fifths of the roughly 700 donors were used in a later genetic analysis, which treated that subset as a discovery cohort. Of the 350 to 450 genotyped donors, about 80% fell in the genetic ancestry cluster associated with self-reported Caucasian donors. The study combined high-throughput TCR immunosequencing, statistical association of individual TCRs with disease status, and machine learning to predict cytomegalovirus infection status. Among about 390 genotyped donors of the cohort, an average of approximately 230,000 unique TCR beta nucleotide sequences were sequenced per donor, around 18% of them non-productive. To study patterns of TCR occurrence, a later analysis re-analyzed previously published TCR beta repertoires from under 750 donors and added high-resolution HLA genotyping. An early release that covered some 640 HLA-typed donors contained about 300 gigabases of sequencing data and tens of millions of unique TCR sequences. The number of typed donors differed by locus: 629-630 for A, B, C, DRB1 and DQB1; approximately 540 for DQA1; fewer than 610 for DPA1; and roughly 470 for DPB1. In the later analysis, no new phenotypic data were used to find candidate immune exposures; instead, reliance was placed on TCR beta sequences and their occurrence across donors. Donor age, sex, ethnicity and CMV serostatus were collected together with the repertoire data. HLA typing covered class I and class II loci at four-digit resolution. The study profiled the T cell repertoires of approximately 700 subjects by immunosequencing and related them to cytomegalovirus serostatus. An earlier analysis of a few hundred of the donors applied high-throughput TCR beta sequencing to assess whether each TCR beta V gene segment acted as functional or pseudogenic. Every repertoire in the discovery cohort had been generated on one and the same sequencing platform. Several DR-DQ haplotypes were handled as single units for association and clustering, since linkage in the cohort was strong. The aim of the study was to test whether cataloging public T cell receptors could identify signatures of past pathogen exposure. In addition to the first cohort of around 670 subjects, a separate validation cohort of approximately 110 different subjects was used. The full study reports these points: A further reported finding was that TCR beta sequences accurately predicted the HLA-A and HLA-B alleles for most subjects in the first cohort. Immune exposure information for the cohort was limited to CMV serostatus. In both the original and validation cohorts, the classifier was reported to diagnose cytomegalovirus status with high specificity and sensitivity. According to a later analysis, parvovirus B19, influenza, CMV and Epstein-Barr virus appeared linked to several top co-occurrence clusters. Because HLA typing was unavailable for some donors at each locus, only the typed subset was used in association tests. According to a later analysis, most CMV-associated TCR beta chains appeared to be HLA-restricted, and the HLA associations seemed to be driven largely by CMV exposure. A group of highly shared sequence variants was considered likely to be a technical artifact of the sequencing pipeline. Assigning TCR associations to individual alleles was difficult when HLA alleles, especially DR and DQ, strongly co-occurred. The study listed approximately 160 TCR beta chains as associated with cytomegalovirus. An earlier analysis of approximately 500 of the donors showed that most TCR beta V segments appeared in productive rearrangements either about 87% or about 30% of the time, which broadly matched IMGT annotations. Three of the identified cytomegalovirus-associated TCR beta chains were confirmed in vitro to be specific for cytomegalovirus antigens. Across donors, most TCR sequences were observed very rarely, whereas some public TCRs were present in many individuals. Specific HLA alleles were associated with about 17,000 TCR beta sequences at a false discovery rate of 0.05 in a later analysis. In a later analysis, the rate of TCR association differed among HLA loci, with DRB1 alleles having the most associated TCRs and HLA-C alleles having the fewest. According to the authors, the approach could potentially be generalized to other disease states and immunological phenotypes. This cohort had only TCR beta chains sequenced, and the lack of alpha or paired-chain data limited which features could be detected. Linkage disequilibrium might explain the correlated functional status among segregating V segments, but an unknown experimental factor could not be ruled out. The earlier analysis of around 600 of the donors excluded seventeen rarely observed V segments, including chromosome 9 orphons, because counts were too low. Sequencing depth was assumed to be roughly uniform across donors in the presence/absence analyses, though that assumption may not hold. An association between a missense DCLRE1C variant and V-gene and J-gene trimming of TCR beta chains was found in a later genetic analysis and replicated in an independent cohort. In a later analysis, HLA-associated TCR beta chains showed more clonal expansion and lower generation probabilities than non-associated chains that were equally common. In a later genetic analysis, fewer N-insertions in productive TCRs were reported among donors in an Asian-associated ancestry cluster than the roughly 670-donor mean.

The protocol used for the library was the immunoSEQ multiplex PCR assay. A mixture of 60 forward primers for TCR Vbeta segments and 13 reverse primers for TCR Jbeta segments was used in the multiplex PCR. A multiplex PCR assay on genomic DNA amplified the CDR3 region of rearranged TCR beta genes. The amplified TCR beta libraries were sequenced on the Illumina HiSeq System as 87-base-pair reads. The study's own analysis went as follows. Across the 666 repertoires, a later analysis counted tens of millions of unique TCR beta chains, roughly 11 million of which were shared by at least two donors. A nearest-neighbor algorithm error-corrected the raw reads and collapsed the reads into unique sequences, merging closely related sequences to remove PCR and sequencing errors. To assign V, D and J gene segments, CDR3 sequences were aligned to IMGT reference sequences. For a sequence to be retained, a match of at least six nucleotides was required to both a V gene segment and a J gene segment. Rearrangements were called productive when the CDR3 lacked stop codons and stayed in frame with V and J; all others were non-productive. CDR3 was defined according to IMGT convention as the region running from the second conserved V-encoded cysteine to the conserved J-encoded phenylalanine. The earlier analysis of 500 to 600 of the donors excluded sequences that lacked an unambiguous match to a single V gene segment. In an earlier analysis of approximately 610 of the donors, V segments were called functional above 56.7% productive rearrangements and were called segregating when the between-donor standard deviation exceeded 5%. A statistical classification framework was developed to diagnose cytomegalovirus status using the catalog of TCR beta chain sequences. V and J gene assignment, in a later analysis, came from comparing TCR nucleotide sequences with IMGT/GENE-DB human TR gene sequences. In a later analysis, CDR3 sequences and most-parsimonious VDJ recombination scenarios were assigned using the TCRdist pipeline. In a later analysis, every TCR beta chain was defined by the combination of its CDR3 amino acid sequence and its V-gene family, and reads without a unique V-gene family were dropped. To address suspected cross-contamination and a sequencing artifact, a later analysis removed roughly 580 highly shared, low-generation-probability nucleotide sequences. In a later analysis, a clonal expansion index was calculated for each public chain from normalized within-repertoire ranks of inferred template counts. Generation probabilities in a later analysis came from a VDJ recombination model fitted to out-of-frame rearrangements, and those results were checked against IGoR. A later analysis scored TCR-TCR, TCR-HLA and TCR-CMV co-occurrence with hypergeometric tests, applying a repertoire-size bias correction to TCR pairs. False discovery rates were estimated in a later analysis by permuting HLA or CMV assignments 20 times. In a later analysis, co-occurring TCRs were grouped with DBSCAN, and TCRdist sequence similarity was added when clustering was performed within HLA-allele-positive subsets. Repertoires with fewer than 30,000 or more than 120,000 public chains, plus five repertoires with anomalous nucleotide sharing, were excluded from co-occurrence clustering. TCRdb obtained this table from immuneACCESS and retained in-frame rearrangements with V and J assigned. These tables miss some clones; where compared with another copy, unresolved V genes account for less than half of the shortfall, and the remainder is unexplained. Clone size and V and J calls were adopted from that table, with D and trimming inferred from the DNA. The sample includes about 200,000 clones, with around 87% observed a single time. The ten biggest clones cover around 0.98% of the sample.

The cohort consisted of 666 healthy bone marrow donors. Cohort members were all nominally healthy when sampled, although unrecorded immune exposures were likely present. The donor tested CMV seronegative and was one of the 352 seronegative cohort members. A peripheral blood sample was provided by each donor, and peripheral blood mononuclear cells were used for TCR beta sequencing. The Qiagen DNeasy Blood Extraction Kit was used to extract genomic DNA from the blood cell samples. A note on this clone: The antigen it recognizes is unknown. No much larger clone exists at a distance of one base, and base qualities are not known.

The material sequenced was PBMCs. The TCR comes from a boy aged 2 to 10 in good health and CMV-seronegative.

The nucleotides are TGTGCCAGCAGCGAAGGAGACAGTACTGTTATAGCTTTCTTT. Translation gives CASSEGDSTVIAFF. The rearrangement joined TRBV9 to TRBJ1-1; the D gene is perhaps TRBD1, on 5 matching bases. V sheds 3 bases and J sheds 10 bases, leaving 19 bases between their ends. CDR1 and CDR2 are drawn from the germline V gene: SGDLS, YYNGEE. The CDR3 holds 14 amino acids from the cysteine to the phenylalanine. Left in the record is the CDR3 DNA by itself, 42 bases read in frame from the first base.